These 30 T cell receptor beta chains share one sample of origin, sequenced in a study of blood T cell repertoires in COVID-19. The repertoire was sequenced with immunoSEQ multiplex PCR; TCRdb's copy has only in-frame clones and lacks some. The table shows more than 95,000 clones, with around four fifths occurring only once. The sequenced sample consisted of peripheral blood. These receptors originate from a man in his 70s with active or convalescent COVID-19.

The sample holds a few counts of this clone. The CDR3 here is CASSTQTGGNTEAFF. DNA of the CDR3: TGCGCCAGCAGCACCCAGACGGGGGGAAACACTGAAGCTTTCTTT. This chain links TRBV5-1 with TRBJ1-1; D may be TRBD1 (5 bases). Looked up from germline, CDR1 is SGHRS and CDR2 is YFSETQ. The CDR3 is 15 residues long. The V gene lost 4 bases and the J gene lost 2 bases, with 15 bases spanning the gap. Complete variable domain (other parts from reference TRBV5-1 and TRBJ1-1): KAGVTQTPRYLIKTRGQQVTLSCSPISGHRSVSWYQQTPGQGLQFLFEYFSETQRNKGNFPGRFSGRQFSNSRSEMNVSTLELGDSALYLCASSTQTGGNTEAFFGQGTRLTVV.

This clone was observed a few times. V is TRBV11-3 and J is TRBJ1-1, with D perhaps matching TRBD1 (5 bases). The CDR3 is made up of 13 amino acids. Germline lookup yields CDR1 SGHNT and CDR2 YENEEA. The V gene lost 1 base and the J gene lost 4 bases, with 7 bases spanning the gap. DNA for the CDR3: TGTGCCAGCAGCTTAGGGGGCCCCACTGAAGCTTTCTTT. This encodes CASSLGGPTEAFF.

The CDR3 bases are TGTGCCATCAGCGTAGACAGGGTCTATGGCTACACCTTC. Protein product: CAISVDRVYGYTF. The rearrangement links TRBV10-3 to TRBJ1-2, with 7 bases lining up with TRBD1. Germline V gives CDR1 ENHRY, CDR2 SYGVKD. J gave up 4 bases and V 6 bases, and 5 bases lay outside the gene matches. CDR3 length: 13 residues.

The sample holds one count of this clone. The chain couples TRBV10-3 to TRBJ2-5, with 7 bases fitting TRBD2. CDR1 and CDR2 from the germline V gene are ENHRY and SYGVKD. The junction had 5 bases not matched to a gene; V was cut back by 8 bases and J by 5 bases. The CDR3 totals 12 residues. The CDR3 region has the DNA TGTGCCATCGGGGGGGATGGGGAGACCCAGTACTTC. This gives the protein CAIGGDGETQYF.

The chain carries TRBV28 and TRBJ2-7, with 9 bases lining up with TRBD1. Germline CDR1 is MDHEN and CDR2 is SYDVKM. This CDR3 is 13 amino acids long. The J segment lost 6 bases and the V segment lost 8 bases, leaving 8 bases of the junction unmatched. CDR3 DNA sequence: TGTGCCAGCCTCCAGGACAGGGGTTCCGAGCAGTACTTC. Protein sequence: CASLQDRGSEQYF.

The table lists this clone with a count of one. The chain couples TRBV5-1 to TRBJ1-6; 9 bases match TRBD1. The CDR3 spans 15 residues. Germline CDR1 reads SGHRS; CDR2 reads YFSETQ. Trimming cost V 3 bases and J 10 bases; bases outside gene matches: 8. The CDR3 spells CASSYGDRASSPLHF. In DNA, the CDR3 is TGCGCCAGCAGCTACGGGGACAGGGCGAGCTCACCCCTCCACTTT.

The chain recombines TRBV10-3 with TRBJ2-2, with D possibly being TRBD1 (5 bases). V was shortened by 6 bases and J by 0 bases, with 11 bases between the two germline ends. Germline V CDR1 and CDR2: ENHRY, SYGVKD. The CDR3 has 15 residues. The CDR3 nucleotides are TGTGCCATCAGCCCGACAGTCGCGAACACCGGGGAGCTGTTTTTT. The encoded protein is CAISPTVANTGELFF.

The CDR3 nucleotides read TGTGCCACCCAAATCGGGACAGGGAATTCACCCCTCCACTTT. Translation: CATQIGTGNSPLHF. The chain recombines TRBV6-5 with TRBJ1-6, with 9 bases fitting TRBD1. V lost 10 bases and J lost 7; bases outside the gene matches: 8. CDR1 is MNHEY and CDR2 is SVGAGI in the germline V gene. The CDR3 loop spans 14 amino acids.

The chain joins TRBV12-2 to TRBJ2-2; no DNA check was done on the table's D call, TRBD2. TRBV12-2 is deemed a pseudogene. The CDR3 loop spans 17 amino acids. The CDR3 DNA is TGTGCAAGTCGCCCTAGAGGACTAGCGGAGACCACCGGGGAGCTGTTTTTT. The encoded protein is CASRPRGLAETTGELFF.

Written as DNA, the CDR3 is TGTGCCAGCAGCTTAGGGGTTAGCGGGAGCTCCTACGAGCAGTACTTC. Encoded protein: CASSLGVSGSSYEQYF. The genes are TRBV7-2 and TRBJ2-7, with 9 bases fitting TRBD2. The CDR3 extends over 16 amino acids. J gave up 0 bases and V 1 base, and 4 bases lay outside the gene matches. The V gene's germline CDR1 is SGHTA and CDR2 FQGNSA.

The J gene is TRBJ1-2, the V gene TRBV7-9; 10 bases match TRBD1. Germline-derived CDR1 and CDR2 are SEHNR and FQNEAQ (reference sequence). J gave up 6 bases and V 5 bases, and 6 bases lay outside the gene matches. The CDR3 sequence is 14 residues long. The CDR3 loop is CASSVDRGKDGYTF. Here the CDR3 DNA reads TGTGCCAGCAGCGTGGACAGGGGGAAGGATGGCTACACCTTC.

This clone has only one observation. This chain links TRBV24-1 with TRBJ2-2; 7 positions agree with TRBD2. Per germline, CDR1 KGHDR and CDR2 SFDVKD. The trim removed 5 bases at V and 3 bases at J, leaving 5 bases unmatched. This CDR3 spans 15 amino acids. Here the CDR3 reads CATSVSGRDTGELFF. The CDR3 DNA follows: TGTGCCACCAGTGTGTCAGGGAGGGACACCGGGGAGCTGTTTTTT.

This clone was seen a few times. The rearrangement links TRBV5-5 to TRBJ1-1, with D possibly matching TRBD1 (5 bases). Per germline, CDR1 SGHKS and CDR2 YYEKEE (reference sequence). The V and J ends lost 0 bases and 0 bases respectively, with 6 bases between them. The CDR3 length is 14 residues. The CDR3 region is CASSLEQVNTEAFF. DNA for the CDR3: TGTGCCAGCAGCTTGGAACAGGTGAACACTGAAGCTTTCTTT.

The J gene is TRBJ2-3, the V gene TRBV24-1; 8 bases are shared with TRBD1. The V and J ends lost 7 bases and 2 bases, in that order; junction bases with no gene match: 7. CDR1 KGHDR and CDR2 SFDVKD come from the germline V gene. The CDR3 spans 15 residues. CDR3 in DNA: TGTGCCACCAGCCAATTGGACAGGGCCACAGATACGCAGTATTTT. Protein sequence: CATSQLDRATDTQYF.

J is TRBJ2-2 and V is TRBV6-5, with D possibly matching TRBD1 (6 bases). The CDR3 consists of 16 residues. Trimming removed 4 bases at V and 4 bases at J, with 16 bases between. The germline gives CDR1 MNHEY, CDR2 SVGAGI. The CDR3 sequence: CASSLAGVGLTGELFF. The CDR3 bases are TGTGCCAGCAGTTTAGCAGGGGTGGGGCTCACCGGGGAGCTGTTTTTT.

This clone was seen only a few times. The chain combines TRBV7-3 with TRBJ2-5, with a tentative D call TRBD1 (5 bases). V lost 2 bases to trimming and J lost 5 bases, with 15 bases between them. Germline values: CDR1 SGHTA, CDR2 FQGTGA. The CDR3 is 15 amino acids. The CDR3 DNA follows: TGTGCCAGCAGCTTACAGGGTGGGAATGGGGAGACCCAGTACTTC. Its translation is CASSLQGGNGETQYF.

The DNA for the CDR3 is TGCAGCGTTGCCTTGGGACAGGCAAACACTGAAGCTTTCTTT. The encoded protein is CSVALGQANTEAFF. The chain joins TRBV29-1 to TRBJ1-1; the match to TRBD1 covers 8 bases. The CDR3 consists of 14 residues. V trimming: 4 bases; J trimming: 2 bases; junction bases outside the gene matches: 6. CDR1 and CDR2 (germline): SQVTM, ANQGSEA.

V and J are TRBV6-4 and TRBJ2-2; D perhaps matches TRBD2 (5 bases). The CDR3 sequence is 13 residues long. CDR1 and CDR2 (germline): MRHNA, SNTAGT. V was cut by 2 bases and J by 4 bases, with 5 bases left in between. Here the CDR3 reads CASSDGSTGELFF. DNA for the CDR3: TGTGCCAGCAGTGACGGGAGCACCGGGGAGCTGTTTTTT.

The rearrangement uses TRBV7-8 and TRBJ2-6, with D perhaps matching TRBD1 (5 bases). CDR1 and CDR2 from the germline V gene are SGHVS and FQNEAQ. V lost 5 bases and J lost 0, with 11 bases in between. The CDR3 extends over 16 amino acids. The DNA of the CDR3 is TGTGCCAGCAGCGCCCCAGGGCTCTCTGGGGCCAACGTCCTGACTTTC. This gives the protein CASSAPGLSGANVLTF.

This clone was observed once. The chain recombines TRBV2 with TRBJ2-7; 8 nucleotides align to TRBD1. The germline CDR1 and CDR2 sequences are SNHLY and FYNNEI. The CDR3 extends over 16 amino acids. Losses at the gene ends were 2 bases for V and 1 base for J; bases not matched to a gene: 7. The CDR3 region has the DNA TGTGCCAGCAGTGAATGGCTGGGACAGGCATCCTACGAGCAGTACTTC. Translated: CASSEWLGQASYEQYF.

The V gene is TRBV6-5, the J gene TRBJ1-1, with D unresolved. The CDR3 length is 13 residues. V gave up 8 bases and J gave up 2 bases, with 12 bases separating them. The germline CDR1 and CDR2 sequences are MNHEY and SVGAGI. The CDR3 region has the DNA TGTGCCAGCTCCGGCGGCAGAAACACTGAAGCTTTCTTT. It encodes CASSGGRNTEAFF.

The chain employs TRBV3-1 (or the pseudogene TRBV3-2) and TRBJ2-7; TRBD2 aligns across 7 bases. Germline lookup yields CDR1 LGHDT and CDR2 YNNKEL (reference sequence). The CDR3 has 14 residues. The V gene end was trimmed by 4 bases and the J gene end by 2 bases; junction bases not matched to a gene: 5. The CDR3 is CASSLGGGTYEQYF. In DNA form, the CDR3 reads TGTGCCAGCAGCCTGGGCGGGGGAACCTACGAGCAGTACTTC.

V and J are TRBV5-6 and TRBJ2-3; 10 bases match TRBD2. V lost 4 bases to trimming and J lost 3 bases; unmatched junction nucleotides: 8. CDR1 is SGHDT and CDR2 is YYEEEE in the germline V gene. The CDR3 runs 16 residues. The CDR3 sequence is CASSGLAGDRTDTQYF. DNA of the CDR3: TGTGCCAGCAGCGGCCTAGCGGGGGATAGAACAGATACGCAGTATTTT.

This clone was seen a few times. J is TRBJ1-5 and V is TRBV27, with TRBD1 matching 11 bases. CDR3 size: 16 residues. Per the germline V gene, CDR1 is MNHEY and CDR2 is SMNVEV (reference sequence). J was trimmed by 6 bases and V by 3 bases; bases with no gene match: 7. CDR3 protein: CASSFWSDRGPQPQHF. CDR3 nucleotides: TGTGCCAGCAGTTTTTGGTCGGACAGGGGGCCTCAGCCCCAGCATTTT.

The rearrangement joins TRBV18 to TRBJ1-3; weak D call: TRBD1 (5 bases). V was clipped by 0 bases and J by 0 bases, with 6 bases between them. This CDR3 region has 15 residues. Germline V CDR1 and CDR2: KGHSH, LQKENI. CDR3 sequence reads: CASSPPGRSGNTIYF. CDR3 sequence (DNA): TGTGCCAGCTCACCACCGGGGCGCTCTGGAAACACCATATATTTT. The whole variable domain, remainder taken from reference TRBV18 and TRBJ1-3, is NAGVMQNPRHLVRRRGQEARLRCSPMKGHSHVYWYRQLPEEGLKFMVYLQKENIIDESGMPKERFSAEFPKEGPSILRIQQVVRGDSAAYFCASSPPGRSGNTIYFGEGSWLTVV.

The chain recombines TRBV19 with TRBJ1-1; D might be TRBD1 (6 bases). Looked up from germline, CDR1 is LNHDA and CDR2 is SQIVND (reference sequence). The CDR3 runs to 16 residues. V was clipped by 7 bases and J by 0 bases, with 18 bases between them. CDR3 loop: CASTGPGHTVNTEAFF. For the CDR3, the DNA is TGTGCCAGTACCGGACCGGGACACACGGTGAACACTGAAGCTTTCTTT.

This clone was observed a few times. The chain employs TRBV7-2 and TRBJ1-1; TRBD1 matches at 7 bases. The CDR3 consists of 15 residues. In germline, CDR1 is SGHTA, CDR2 FQGNSA. V was clipped by 6 bases and J by 4 bases; unmatched bases: 11. The CDR3 region has the DNA TGTGCCAGCAGTCAGCATAGGGGGCTGGGCACTGAAGCTTTCTTT. This translates into CASSQHRGLGTEAFF.

The chain has TRBV21-1 and TRBJ2-5; the table assigns TRBD2, which was not confirmed against the DNA. TRBV21-1 represents a pseudogene. The CDR3 runs to 17 residues. The CDR3 region is CASRPPSSGGRRETQYF. The CDR3, as DNA: TGTGCCAGCAGGCCGCCATCTAGCGGGGGAAGGAGAGAGACCCAGTACTTC.

The chain uses TRBV6-1 and TRBJ2-3, with no clear D. The CDR3 extends over 13 amino acids. Germline V lookup: CDR1 MNHNS, CDR2 SASEGT. V lost 2 bases and J 0 bases, leaving 3 bases between the germline ends. The CDR3 DNA is TGTGCCAGCAGTGAACCTAGCACAGATACGCAGTATTTT. Its protein is CASSEPSTDTQYF.

The V gene is TRBV7-3, the J gene TRBJ2-1, with D perhaps TRBD2 (6 bases). The CDR3 covers 11 residues. Deletions cut 4 bases from V and 13 bases from J, with 11 bases between. CDR1 and CDR2 from the germline V gene are SGHTA and FQGTGA. CDR3 nucleotides: TGTGCCAGCAGCTCCGGGAGCGAACAGTTCTTC. Protein sequence: CASSSGSEQFF.